The present T cell receptor (beta chain) was sequenced within a study of blood T cell dynamics during melanoma immunotherapy. Whole-study context: Standard first-line treatment here was pembrolizumab or nivolumab plus ipilimumab in metastatic melanoma.

For every cfDNA sample, around 40 ng was loaded. Assay: immunoSEQ multiplex PCR; the TCRdb copy retains only in-frame clones and omits some. This table lists dozens of clones. This CDR3 contains 18 residues. The time point was: pre-treatment baseline. No patient had earlier systemic cancer treatment, concurrent immunosuppressants, or another active cancer. The TCR sequence derives from a human donor with melanoma. The source material was cell-free DNA from blood, sampled from a patient treated with checkpoint blockade. V is TRBV1 and J is TRBJ2-6; the D segment call TRBD2 is taken from the table without a DNA check. TRBV1 is noted as a pseudogene. This chain's CDR3 is CTSSMWSLCTSRANVLTF. For the CDR3, the DNA is TGCACCAGCAGCATGTGGAGCTTGTGCACAAGTCGGGCCAACGTCCTGACTTTC.